These 4 T cell receptor beta chains share one sample of origin, sequenced in a study of T cell repertoires in cytomegalovirus infection. Using its own MiXCR run on the reads, TCRdb lists one record per CDR3 protein. The sample yields some 940,000 distinct CDR3 sequences, 25% to 40% seen once. Antigen specificity for these receptors is unknown. The starting material was cultured CD8+ T cells from PBMCs, obtained from culture after CMV antigen stimulation. The origin of the receptors is a human donor in good health (CMV status not recorded). Some clones in this sample may be carry-over from other donors' samples.

This clonotype was seen more than once but under ten times. J is TRBJ2-1 and V is TRBV10-2; D is unclear. Deletions cut 11 bases from V and 4 bases from J, with 15 bases between. CDR1 is WSHSY and CDR2 is SAAADI in the germline V gene. This CDR3 spans 13 amino acids. CDR3 in DNA: TGCGCCGCGCGCCAGAGCACATACAATGAGCAGTTCTTC. Its protein product is CAARQSTYNEQFF.

The sample holds a few counts of this clonotype. V and J are TRBV20-1 and TRBJ2-1; 10 bases are shared with TRBD2. CDR3 length: 15 residues. V shed 4 bases and J 6 bases; nucleotides not matched to a gene: 9. Germline values: CDR1 DFQATT, CDR2 SNEGSKA (reference sequence). CDR3 amino acids: CSANSQRGGRNEQFF. CDR3 sequence (DNA): TGCAGTGCTAACTCTCAGCGGGGGGGCCGCAATGAGCAGTTCTTC.

In this sample, this clonotype turned up many times. The gene calls are TRBV12-3 or TRBV12-4 and TRBJ2-6, with D possibly being TRBD1 (5 bases). The CDR3 has 17 residues. V shed 2 bases and J shed 0 bases, with 11 bases lying between them. CDR3 nucleotides: TGTGCCAGCAGTTTAAGGGGCGCTGGCTCTGGGGCCAACGTCCTGACTTTC. It is translated as CASSLRGAGSGANVLTF.

The rearrangement joins TRBV12-5 to TRBJ1-1, with a weak D call TRBD1 (5 bases). V was clipped by 7 bases and J by 1 base, with 10 bases between them. In germline, CDR1 is LGHNT, CDR2 FRNRAP. This CDR3 spans 13 amino acids. CDR3: CASEEGANTEAFF. DNA of the CDR3: TGTGCTAGTGAAGAAGGGGCGAACACTGAAGCTTTCTTT. Drawing the rest from reference TRBV12-5 and TRBJ1-1, the complete variable domain is DARVTQTPRHKVTEMGQEVTMRCQPILGHNTVFWYRQTMMQGLELLAYFRNRAPLDDSGMPKDRFSAEMPDATLATLKIQPSEPRDSAVYFCASEEGANTEAFFGQGTRLTVV.